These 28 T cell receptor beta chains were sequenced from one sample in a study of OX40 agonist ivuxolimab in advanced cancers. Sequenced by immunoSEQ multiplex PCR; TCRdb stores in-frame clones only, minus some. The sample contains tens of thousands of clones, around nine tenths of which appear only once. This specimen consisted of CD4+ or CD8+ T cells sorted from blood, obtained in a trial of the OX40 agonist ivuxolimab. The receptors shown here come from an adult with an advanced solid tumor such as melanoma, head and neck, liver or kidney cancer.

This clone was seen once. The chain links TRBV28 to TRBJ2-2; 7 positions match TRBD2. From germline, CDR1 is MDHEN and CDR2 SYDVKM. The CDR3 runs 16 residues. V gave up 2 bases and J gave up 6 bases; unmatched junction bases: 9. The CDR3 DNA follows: TGTGCCAGCAGTTTAACATCCGGCGGGAGTGCCGGGGAGCTGTTTTTT. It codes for CASSLTSGGSAGELFF.

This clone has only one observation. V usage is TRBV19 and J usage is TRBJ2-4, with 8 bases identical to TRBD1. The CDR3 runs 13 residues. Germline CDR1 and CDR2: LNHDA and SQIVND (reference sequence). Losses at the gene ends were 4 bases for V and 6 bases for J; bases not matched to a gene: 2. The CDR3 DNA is TGTGCCAGTAGTAATCAGGGGGCAAACATTCAGTACTTC. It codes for CASSNQGANIQYF.

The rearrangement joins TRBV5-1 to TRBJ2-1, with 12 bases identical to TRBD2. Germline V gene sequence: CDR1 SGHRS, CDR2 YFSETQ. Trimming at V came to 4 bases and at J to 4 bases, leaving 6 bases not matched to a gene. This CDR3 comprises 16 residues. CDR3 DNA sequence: TGCGCCAGCAGCCTACTAGCGGGAGGACATTACAATGAGCAGTTCTTC. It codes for CASSLLAGGHYNEQFF.

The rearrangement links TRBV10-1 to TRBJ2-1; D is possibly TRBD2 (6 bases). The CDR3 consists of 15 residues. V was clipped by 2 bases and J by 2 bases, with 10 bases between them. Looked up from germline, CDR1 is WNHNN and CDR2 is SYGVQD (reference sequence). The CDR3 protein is CASSERLAPYNEQFF. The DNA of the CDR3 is TGCGCCAGCAGTGAGAGGCTAGCGCCCTACAATGAGCAGTTCTTC.

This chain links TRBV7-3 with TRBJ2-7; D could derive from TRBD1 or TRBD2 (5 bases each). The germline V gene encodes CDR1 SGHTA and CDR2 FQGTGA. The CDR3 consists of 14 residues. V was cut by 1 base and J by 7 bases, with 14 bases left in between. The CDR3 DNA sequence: TGTGCCAGCAGCTTAAGATTGAATGGGGGAGAGCAGTACTTC. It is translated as CASSLRLNGGEQYF.

The CDR3 loop reads CASGLAGVADTQYF. The CDR3 DNA sequence: TGTGCCAGTGGACTAGCGGGAGTGGCAGATACGCAGTATTTT. The rearrangement joins TRBV11-2 to TRBJ2-3; TRBD2 agrees at 13 bases. There are 14 residues in the CDR3. Germline assignment: CDR1 SGHAT and CDR2 FQNNGV. The V and J ends lost 9 bases and 4 bases, in that order; junction bases with no gene match: 4.

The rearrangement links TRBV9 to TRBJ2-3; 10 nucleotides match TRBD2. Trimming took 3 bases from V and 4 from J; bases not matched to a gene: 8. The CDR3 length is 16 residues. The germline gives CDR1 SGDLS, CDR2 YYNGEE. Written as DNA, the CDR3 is TGTGCCAGCAGCGACGGCTGGCTAGCGGGAGCAGATACGCAGTATTTT. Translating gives CASSDGWLAGADTQYF.

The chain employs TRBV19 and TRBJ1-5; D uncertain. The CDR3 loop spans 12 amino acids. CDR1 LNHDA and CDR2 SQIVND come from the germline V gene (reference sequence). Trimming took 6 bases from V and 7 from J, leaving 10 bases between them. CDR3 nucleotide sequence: TGTGCCAGTAGAGCCAAGGGACAGCCCCAGCATTTT. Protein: CASRAKGQPQHF. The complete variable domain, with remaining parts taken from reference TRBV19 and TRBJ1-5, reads DGGITQSPKYLFRKEGQNVTLSCEQNLNHDAMYWYRQDPGQGLRLIYYSQIVNDFQKGDIAEGYSVSREKKESFPLTVTSAQKNPTAFYLCASRAKGQPQHFGDGTRLSIL.

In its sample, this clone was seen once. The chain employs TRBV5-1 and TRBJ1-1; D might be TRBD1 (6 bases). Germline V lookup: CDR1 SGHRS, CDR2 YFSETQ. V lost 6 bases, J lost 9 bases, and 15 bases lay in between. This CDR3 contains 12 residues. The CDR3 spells CASKIWGDKAFF. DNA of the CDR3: TGCGCCAGCAAAATCTGGGGGGACAAAGCTTTCTTT.

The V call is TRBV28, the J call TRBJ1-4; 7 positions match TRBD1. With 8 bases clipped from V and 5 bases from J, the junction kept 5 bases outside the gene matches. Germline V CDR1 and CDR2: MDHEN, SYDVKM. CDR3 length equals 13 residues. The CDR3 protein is CASRDRANEKLFF. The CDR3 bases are TGTGCCAGCCGCGACAGGGCGAATGAAAAACTGTTTTTT.

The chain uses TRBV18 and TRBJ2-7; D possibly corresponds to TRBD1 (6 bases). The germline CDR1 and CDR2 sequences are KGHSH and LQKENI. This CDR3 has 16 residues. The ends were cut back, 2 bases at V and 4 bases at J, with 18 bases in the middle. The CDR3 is CASSPMGHRTTYEQYF. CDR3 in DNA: TGTGCCAGCTCACCAATGGGACACCGAACTACATACGAGCAGTACTTC.

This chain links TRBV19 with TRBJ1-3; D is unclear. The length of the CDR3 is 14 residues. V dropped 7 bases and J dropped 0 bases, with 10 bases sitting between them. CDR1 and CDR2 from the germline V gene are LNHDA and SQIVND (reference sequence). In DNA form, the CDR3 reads TGTGCCAGTACCACGCCGAACTCTGGAAACACCATATATTTT. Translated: CASTTPNSGNTIYF.

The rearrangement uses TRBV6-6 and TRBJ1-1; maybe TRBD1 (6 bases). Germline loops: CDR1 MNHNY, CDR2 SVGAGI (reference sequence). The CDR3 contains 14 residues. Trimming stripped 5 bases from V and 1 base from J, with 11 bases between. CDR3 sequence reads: CASSIGRGNTEAFF. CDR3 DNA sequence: TGTGCCAGCAGTATTGGCAGGGGGAACACTGAAGCTTTCTTT.

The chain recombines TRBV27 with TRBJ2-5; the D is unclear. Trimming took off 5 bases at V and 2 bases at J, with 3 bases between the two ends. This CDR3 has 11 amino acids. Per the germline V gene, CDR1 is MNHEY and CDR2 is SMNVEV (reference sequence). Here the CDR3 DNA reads TGTGCCAGCAGTCCACAAGAGACCCAGTACTTC. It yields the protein CASSPQETQYF.

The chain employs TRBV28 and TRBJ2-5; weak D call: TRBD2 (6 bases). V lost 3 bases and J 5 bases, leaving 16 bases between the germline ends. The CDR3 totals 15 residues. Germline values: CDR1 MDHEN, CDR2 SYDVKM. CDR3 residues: CASSFGGIGLETQYF. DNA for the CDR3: TGTGCCAGCAGTTTCGGGGGAATTGGCTTGGAGACCCAGTACTTC.

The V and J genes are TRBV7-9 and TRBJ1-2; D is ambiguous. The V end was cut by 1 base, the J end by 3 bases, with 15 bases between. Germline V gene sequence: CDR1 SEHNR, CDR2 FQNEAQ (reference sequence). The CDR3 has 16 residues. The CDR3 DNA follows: TGTGCCAGCAGCTTAGGGCAACCCGGGCCGGACTATGGCTACACCTTC. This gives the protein CASSLGQPGPDYGYTF.

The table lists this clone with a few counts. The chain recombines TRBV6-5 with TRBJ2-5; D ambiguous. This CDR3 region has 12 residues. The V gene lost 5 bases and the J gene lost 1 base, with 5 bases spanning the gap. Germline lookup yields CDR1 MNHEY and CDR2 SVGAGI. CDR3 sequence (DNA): TGTGCCAGCAGTGAAAGCCAAGAGACCCAGTACTTC. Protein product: CASSESQETQYF.

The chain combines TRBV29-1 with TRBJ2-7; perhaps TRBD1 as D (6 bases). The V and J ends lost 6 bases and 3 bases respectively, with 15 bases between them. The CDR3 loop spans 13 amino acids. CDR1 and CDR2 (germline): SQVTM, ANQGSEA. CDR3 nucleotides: TGCAGCGTCCCCGGGACATCGATCTACGAGCAGTACTTC. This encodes CSVPGTSIYEQYF.

CDR3 sequence reads: CASKWGQISNQPQHF. The CDR3 DNA follows: TGTGCCAGCAAGTGGGGACAGATTAGCAATCAGCCCCAGCATTTT. The rearrangement joins TRBV28 to TRBJ1-5; the match to TRBD1 covers 7 bases. J was trimmed by 0 bases and V by 7 bases; bases with no gene match: 6. Germline values: CDR1 MDHEN, CDR2 SYDVKM. The CDR3 sequence is 15 residues long.

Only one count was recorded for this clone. In DNA form, the CDR3 reads TGCGCCAGCAGCCGAGGGGATGCAACTAATGAAAAACTGTTTTTT. It is translated as CASSRGDATNEKLFF. The rearrangement joins TRBV5-1 to TRBJ1-4; TRBD1 is a possible D gene (5 bases). Germline CDR1 reads SGHRS; CDR2 reads YFSETQ. The CDR3 extends over 15 amino acids. The V gene lost 4 bases and the J gene lost 0 bases, with 10 bases spanning the gap.

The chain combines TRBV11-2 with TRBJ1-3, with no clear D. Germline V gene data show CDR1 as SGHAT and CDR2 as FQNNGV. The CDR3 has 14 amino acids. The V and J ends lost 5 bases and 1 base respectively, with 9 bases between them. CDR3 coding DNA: TGTGCCAGCAGCCTAGGGAGATCTGGAAACACCATATATTTT. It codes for CASSLGRSGNTIYF.

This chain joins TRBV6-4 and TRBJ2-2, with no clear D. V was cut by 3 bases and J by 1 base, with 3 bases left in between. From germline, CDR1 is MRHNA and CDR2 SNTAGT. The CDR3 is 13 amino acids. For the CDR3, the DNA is TGTGCCAGCAGTGAGGGGAACACCGGGGAGCTGTTTTTT. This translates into CASSEGNTGELFF.

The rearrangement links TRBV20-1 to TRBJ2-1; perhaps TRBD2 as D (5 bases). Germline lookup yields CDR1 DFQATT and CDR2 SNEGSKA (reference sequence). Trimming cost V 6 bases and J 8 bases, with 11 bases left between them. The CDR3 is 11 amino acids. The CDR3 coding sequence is TGCAGTGCGTTGGGAGCGGATGAGCAGTTCTTC. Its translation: CSALGADEQFF.

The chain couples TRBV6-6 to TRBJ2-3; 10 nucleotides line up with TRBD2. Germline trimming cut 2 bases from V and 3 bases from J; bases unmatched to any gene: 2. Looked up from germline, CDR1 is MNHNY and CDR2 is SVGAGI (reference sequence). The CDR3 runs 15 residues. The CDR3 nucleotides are TGTGCCAGCAGTTACGTGGGACTAGCGACAGATACGCAGTATTTT. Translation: CASSYVGLATDTQYF.

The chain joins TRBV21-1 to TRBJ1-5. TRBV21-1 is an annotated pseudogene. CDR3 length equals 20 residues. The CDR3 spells CASSKAQNGKGSSGNQPQHF. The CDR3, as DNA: TGTGCCAGCAGCAAAGCGCAGAACGGGAAGGGGAGTAGCGGCAATCAGCCCCAGCATTTT.

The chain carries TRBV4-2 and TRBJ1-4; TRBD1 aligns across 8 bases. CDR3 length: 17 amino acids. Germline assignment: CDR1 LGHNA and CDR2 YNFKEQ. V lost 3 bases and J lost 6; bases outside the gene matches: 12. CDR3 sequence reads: CASSQRALQGAHEKLFF. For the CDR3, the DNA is TGTGCCAGCAGCCAGAGGGCTCTTCAGGGGGCGCATGAAAAACTGTTTTTT.

CDR3 nucleotides: TGTGCCAGCAGCTCCTATCTTAACCAAGAGACCCAGTACTTC. The encoded protein is CASSSYLNQETQYF. J is TRBJ2-5 and V is TRBV7-2; D is uncertain. CDR1 is SGHTA, CDR2 FQGNSA, per germline. Trimming left V 4 bases short and J 0 bases short, with 9 bases between. The CDR3 consists of 14 residues.

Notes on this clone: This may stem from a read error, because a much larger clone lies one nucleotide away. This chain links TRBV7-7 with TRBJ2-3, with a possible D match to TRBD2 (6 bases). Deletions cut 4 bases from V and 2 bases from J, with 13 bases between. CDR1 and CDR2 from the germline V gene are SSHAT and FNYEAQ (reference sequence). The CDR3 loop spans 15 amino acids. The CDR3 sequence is CASSSGLTTTDTQYF. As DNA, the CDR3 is TGTGCCAGCAGCTCGGGACTGACCACCACAGATACGCAGTATTTT. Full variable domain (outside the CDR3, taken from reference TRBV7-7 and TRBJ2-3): GAGVSQSPRYKVTKRGQDVTLRCDPISSHATLYWYQQALGQGPEFLTYFNYEAQPDKSGLPSDRFSAERPEGSISTLTIQRTEQRDSAMYRCASSSGLTTTDTQYFGPGTRLTVL.